This T cell receptor (beta chain) was identified during a study of T cells in Graves' hyperthyroidism and ophthalmopathy. Findings and caveats of the study: Ophthalmopathy and stable hyperthyroidism were told apart by a 13 V-J model.

The study included ophthalmopathy patients with Clinical Activity Score at least 3, NOSPECS grade at least 4 and duration under 3 months. Amplification targeted TCR beta CDR3 regions from RNA transcripts. The HTBI primer set was used in a first-round RT-PCR of the TCR CDR3. TCRdb recomputed calls from the multiplex PCR reads with MiXCR, one row per CDR3 protein. Of 300,000 to 450,000 distinct CDR3 sequences in the sample, around 18% were seen once. CDR1 is SGHAT, CDR2 FQNNGV, per germline. CDR3 length: 14 residues. This clonotype was recorded at least ten times. Antigen unknown. This rearrangement joins TRBV11-2 to TRBJ2-7; D call uncertain. TRBJ2-5 explains the end of the DNA better; the J call may be wrong. The TCR comes from a woman aged 35 to 49 with Graves' ophthalmopathy. The sample taken for sequencing was blood. CDR3 protein: CASSLDLETPTQYF. In nucleotides, the CDR3 is TGTGCCAGCAGCTTAGATCTAGAGACCCCGACCCAGTACTTC.